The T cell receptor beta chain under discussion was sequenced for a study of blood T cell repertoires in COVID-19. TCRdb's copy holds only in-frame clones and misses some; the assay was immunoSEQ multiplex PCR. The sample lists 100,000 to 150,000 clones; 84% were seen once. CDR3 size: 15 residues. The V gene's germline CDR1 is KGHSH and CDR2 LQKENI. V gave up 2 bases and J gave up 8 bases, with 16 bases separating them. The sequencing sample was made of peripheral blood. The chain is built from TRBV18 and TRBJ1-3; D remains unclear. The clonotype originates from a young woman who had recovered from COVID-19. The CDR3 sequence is CASSPGLRGSDTIYF. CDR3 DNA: TGTGCCAGCTCACCAGGCTTGCGGGGTTCGGACACCATATATTTT. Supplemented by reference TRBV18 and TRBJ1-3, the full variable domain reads NAGVMQNPRHLVRRRGQEARLRCSPMKGHSHVYWYRQLPEEGLKFMVYLQKENIIDESGMPKERFSAEFPKEGPSILRIQQVVRGDSAAYFCASSPGLRGSDTIYFGEGSWLTVV.